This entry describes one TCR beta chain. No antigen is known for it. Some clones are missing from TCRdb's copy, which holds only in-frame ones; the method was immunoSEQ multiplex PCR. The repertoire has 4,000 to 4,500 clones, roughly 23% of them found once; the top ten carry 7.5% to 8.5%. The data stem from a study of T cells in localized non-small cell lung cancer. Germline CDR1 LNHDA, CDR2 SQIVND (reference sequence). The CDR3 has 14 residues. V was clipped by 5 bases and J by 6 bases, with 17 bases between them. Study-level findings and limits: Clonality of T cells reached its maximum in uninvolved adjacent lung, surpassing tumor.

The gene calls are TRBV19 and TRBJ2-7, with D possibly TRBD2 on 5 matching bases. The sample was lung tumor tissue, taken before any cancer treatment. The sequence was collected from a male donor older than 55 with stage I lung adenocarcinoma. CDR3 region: CASSVDQEAAEQYF. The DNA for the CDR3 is TGTGCCAGTAGTGTCGACCAGGAGGCGGCCGAGCAGTACTTC.